This TCR beta chain was retrieved from a study of blood T cell repertoires in COVID-19 (dated by TCRdb to about 2020). Study-wide context: The collaborator samples originated in the United States, Italy and Spain and spanned the acute and convalescent phases of COVID-19. The prospective study material was composed of cDNA or gDNA derived from T cells, B-cell-depleted T cells, or PBMCs. Deeply sampled blood TCRbeta repertoires from subjects exposed to, actively infected with, or recovered from COVID-19 were included in the dataset. The repertoires were released in a freely available public database intended as a resource for research on the immune response to SARS-CoV-2. The samples were drawn from two sources: the first 160 participants of the ongoing ImmuneRACE study, and over 950 subjects contributed by 6 global collaborators. The sample metadata nearly always contained a de-identified subject ID, COVID-19 status, age in years and sex. Where HLA class I and class II types were available, the types were taken from metadata supplied by the sample provider, not from assay-based typing.

The collaborating institutions used their own protocols to collect whole blood in K2EDTA tubes. For TCRbeta analysis, collaborator samples were shipped as frozen whole blood, as isolated PBMCs, or as DNA extracted from either sample type. TCRbeta CDR3 regions were amplified from genomic DNA using the immunoSEQ Assay, a bias-controlled multiplex PCR. The authors' pipeline ran thus. The number of nucleated cells in each sample was estimated from the amplification of reference gene primers within the assay. To quantify the absolute abundance of each unique TCRbeta CDR3 rearrangement, sequence reads were collapsed and filtered. For each sample, productive Simpson clonality was calculated by taking the square root of Simpson's diversity index across productive rearrangements. The table comes from immuneACCESS by way of TCRdb, which keeps in-frame sequences with V and J called. Part of the clones is missing from these tables; in studies checked, under half for an unresolved V gene and the rest for unknown reasons. V and J calls and clone size follow that table, whereas D and trimming were derived from the DNA. In this sample the table shows roughly 49,000 clones, 85% to 90% of which occur a single time. The ten largest account for roughly 4.5% of the sample.

This clone was seen just once. Its antigen has not been determined. No base quality information exists; no much larger clone differs at one position. Study-level results and caveats: Clinical and demographic metadata were provided uncurated, with the amount varying by source and participant.

The CDR3 covers 17 residues, taking in both the cysteine and the phenylalanine. The only DNA kept is the CDR3, 51 bases in frame from the first base. As encoded in the germline V gene, CDR1 is LGHNA while CDR2 is YSLEER. Compared with germline, V lacks 3 bases and J lacks 6 bases; bases without a gene match: 13. The sequence joins TRBV4-3 to TRBJ1-2; 10 central nucleotides agree with TRBD1. This TCR was sampled from a man older than 75 with active COVID-19. Sequencing was done on a sample of peripheral blood. The DNA is as follows: TGCGCCAGCAGCCACGTACCGGGACAGGGGACGATCAATGGCTACACCTTC. It translates to CASSHVPGQGTINGYTF.